The rows below give T cell receptor beta chains drawn from one sample of a study of blood T cell repertoires in COVID-19. The assay was immunoSEQ multiplex PCR, and TCRdb's table has in-frame clones only and misses some. The table has more than 85,000 clones, approximately 83% seen once. The sequencing input was peripheral blood. The source is a man between 45 and 60 years old with acute or convalescent COVID-19. Each CDR3 is given with its conserved first and last residue. A D gene is named only where the DNA matches it firmly. Rows may omit the clone size; those that give it use once, few, many or a size class.

>TRBJ2-3|TRBD1|once|TRBV18
CASSPGTGYTDTQYF
TGTGCCAGCTCGCCCGGGACAGGATACACAGATACGCAGTATTTT
>TRBJ1-3|NA|NA|TRBV7-6
CASSLVDRRSSGNTIYF
TGTGCCAGCAGCTTAGTGGACAGAAGGAGCTCTGGAAACACCATATATTTT
>TRBJ2-7|NA|NA|TRBV5-5
CASSFQPIGYEQYF
TGTGCCAGCAGCTTTCAACCTATTGGTTACGAGCAGTACTTC
>TRBJ1-5|TRBD1|NA|TRBV6-1
CASSEGTGVFNQPQHF
TGTGCCAGCAGTGAAGGGACAGGAGTTTTCAATCAGCCCCAGCATTTT
>TRBJ2-1|TRBD2|NA|TRBV3-1/TRBV3-2
CASSQSYSGLAGDNEQFF
TGTGCCAGCAGCCAAAGTTACTCTGGGCTAGCGGGAGACAATGAGCAGTTCTTC
>TRBJ2-7|TRBD2|NA|TRBV9
CASSEGLAYYYEQYF
TGTGCCAGCAGCGAGGGACTAGCGTACTACTACGAGCAGTACTTC
>TRBJ1-1|NA|NA|TRBV25-1
CASRPMGGSTEAFF
TGTGCCAGCAGACCAATGGGGGGGAGCACTGAAGCTTTCTTT
>TRBJ2-3|NA|few|TRBV28
CASSFSGNTDTQYF
TGTGCCAGCAGTTTTAGCGGAAACACAGATACGCAGTATTTT
>TRBJ2-3|TRBD2|NA|TRBV9
CASSAGGPGTQYF
TGTGCCAGCAGCGCGGGGGGGCCCGGTACGCAGTATTTT
>TRBJ2-1|TRBD2|NA|TRBV5-4
CASSRKRGGSYNEQFF
TGTGCCAGCAGCAGGAAGCGGGGGGGCTCCTACAATGAGCAGTTCTTC
>TRBJ1-6|NA|NA|TRBV7-2
CASSSNRDSPLHF
TGTGCCAGCAGCTCAAACAGGGACTCACCCCTCCACTTT
>TRBJ2-4|TRBD2|NA|TRBV10-3
CAIGLAGENIQYF
TGTGCCATCGGCCTAGCGGGAGAGAACATTCAGTACTTC
>TRBJ1-2|TRBD1|NA|TRBV2
CASRTRDSFNYGYTF
TGTGCCAGCAGAACCCGGGACAGTTTCAACTATGGCTACACCTTC
>TRBJ1-1|NA|NA|TRBV19
CASSTATGTEAFF
TGTGCCAGTAGTACAGCTACGGGCACTGAAGCTTTCTTT
>TRBJ1-5|NA|NA|TRBV2
CASSASNRNQPQHF
TGTGCCAGCAGTGCCTCGAACAGGAATCAGCCCCAGCATTTT
>TRBJ2-1|NA|NA|TRBV7-6
CASSLRSGEAEQFF
TGTGCCAGCAGCCTGAGGTCAGGGGAAGCGGAGCAGTTCTTC
>TRBJ2-1|NA|NA|TRBV5-6
CASSLLTRNLNEQFF
TGTGCCAGCAGCCTACTGACTAGGAACCTTAATGAGCAGTTCTTC
>TRBJ1-3|NA|NA|TRBV29-1
CSVEHQGAGNTIYF
TGCAGCGTTGAACATCAAGGGGCTGGAAACACCATATATTTT
>TRBJ2-7|NA|few|TRBV5-1
CASSFTELQGTYEQYF
TGCGCCAGCAGCTTCACGGAGCTTCAAGGAACGTACGAGCAGTACTTC
>TRBJ1-1|NA|NA|TRBV7-2
CASSLSANEAFF
TGTGCCAGCAGCTTATCCGCCAATGAGGCTTTCTTT
>TRBJ1-5|NA|few|TRBV28
CASSRDTLMGGNQPQHF
TGTGCCAGCAGCCGGGACACACTAATGGGTGGCAATCAGCCCCAGCATTTT
>TRBJ1-6|NA|NA|TRBV7-6
CASSPGSNNSPLHF
TGTGCCAGCAGCCCAGGGTCAAATAATTCACCCCTCCACTTT
>TRBJ2-2|NA|few|TRBV11-2
CASSLVSQGANTGELFF
TGTGCCAGCAGCTTAGTCTCACAGGGAGCGAACACCGGGGAGCTGTTTTTT
>TRBJ2-5|TRBD1|NA|TRBV4-2
CASSQVPGGQGPETQYF
TGTGCCAGCAGCCAAGTCCCCGGGGGACAGGGACCGGAGACCCAGTACTTC
>TRBJ1-1|NA|NA|TRBV28
CASSLYREGTEAFF
TGTGCCAGCAGTTTGTATAGGGAGGGAACTGAAGCTTTCTTT
>TRBJ1-1|TRBD1|few|TRBV5-1
CASSLSKTGGMNTEAFF
TGCGCCAGCAGCTTGTCAAAAACAGGGGGAATGAACACTGAAGCTTTCTTT
>TRBJ1-5|TRBD1|NA|TRBV19
CASSILPGQAPFAQHF
TGTGCCAGTAGTATACTGCCGGGACAGGCCCCGTTCGCCCAGCATTTT
>TRBJ1-1|TRBD1|NA|TRBV2
CASSDEDRGREEAFF
TGTGCCAGCAGTGACGAGGACAGGGGAAGAGAAGAAGCTTTCTTT
>TRBJ2-7|TRBD2|NA|TRBV14
CASSHLSGRVYEQYF
TGTGCCAGCAGCCACCTTAGCGGGAGAGTGTACGAGCAGTACTTC
>TRBJ2-3|TRBD2|NA|TRBV11-2
CASSTPSGGDTQYF
TGTGCCAGCAGCACACCGAGCGGGGGGGATACGCAGTATTTT
>TRBJ2-5|NA|NA|TRBV5-4
CASSLREAETQYF
TGTGCCAGCAGCTTGAGGGAGGCAGAGACCCAGTACTTC
>TRBJ2-2|NA|NA|TRBV29-1
CSVGGHDTGELFF
TGCAGCGTTGGGGGACACGACACCGGGGAGCTGTTTTTT
>TRBJ1-1|TRBD1|once|TRBV10-2
CASSREGADTEAFF
TGCGCCAGCAGTAGAGAGGGGGCGGACACTGAAGCTTTCTTT
>TRBJ1-4|TRBD1|NA|TRBV4-2
CASSRRTGADNEKLFF
TGTGCCAGCAGCCGCCGAACAGGGGCCGATAATGAAAAACTGTTTTTT
>TRBJ1-6|TRBD1|NA|TRBV9
CASSGQGNSPLHF
TGTGCCAGCAGCGGACAGGGTAATTCACCCCTCCACTTT
>TRBJ1-2|NA|NA|TRBV9
CASSAGSPSGYTF
TGTGCCAGCAGCGCAGGGTCCCCGAGTGGCTACACCTTC
>TRBJ2-7|NA|NA|TRBV27
CASSLGGGYEQYF
TGTGCCAGCAGTTTAGGGGGCGGGTACGAGCAGTACTTC
>TRBJ2-7|NA|NA|TRBV7-9
CASSSSAGYEQYF
TGTGCCAGCAGCTCGTCTGCCGGTTACGAGCAGTACTTC